This T cell receptor beta chain was obtained from a study of beta chain features in type 1 diabetes. The study reverse transcribed the entire isolated RNA, so it sequenced expressed TCRB transcripts. Measured with immunoSEQ multiplex PCR; TCRdb has only the in-frame clones, and not every one. The sample shows 900,000 or so clones, about a sixth of them seen only once. This receptor was taken from a woman between 18 and 30 years old in good health. Sequences were obtained from naive CD4+ T cells from blood.

This CDR3 is CASSLSQGYEQYF. The CDR3 region has the DNA TGTGCCAGCAGCTTATCACAGGGCTACGAGCAGTACTTC. The V call is TRBV7-2, the J call TRBJ2-7, with D maybe TRBD1 (6 bases). V was cut by 2 bases and J by 3 bases, with 8 bases left in between. Germline CDR1 is SGHTA and CDR2 is FQGNSA. The CDR3 runs 13 residues. Based on the CDR3 plus reference TRBV7-2 and TRBJ2-7, the full variable domain is GAGVSQSPSNKVTEKGKDVELRCDPISGHTALYWYRQSLGQGLEFLIYFQGNSAPDKSGLPSDRFSAERTGGSVSTLTIQRTQQEDSAVYLCASSLSQGYEQYFGPGTRLTVT.